Described below is a single T cell receptor beta chain sequence and its context. The germline CDR1 and CDR2 sequences are SEHNR and FQNEAQ (reference sequence). This CDR3 has 13 amino acids. With 6 bases removed from V and 8 bases from J, the gap between germline ends came to 16 bases. This sample stems from a study of cytomegalovirus exposure and HLA in healthy donors. In the PCR, 60 Vbeta and 13 Jbeta primers were used. The method was immunoSEQ multiplex PCR; TCRdb's version includes in-frame clones alone and lacks a portion of them. Here the sample spans roughly 120,000 clones, around three quarters being singletons.

V gene TRBV7-9 combines with J gene TRBJ1-2; D is undetermined. This TCR was recovered from a man aged 18 to 30 in good health and CMV-seronegative. Sequencing was performed on PBMCs. CDR3 bases: TGTGCCAGCAGACGCGAGGATGACCTGGGCTACACCTTC. Translating it yields CASRREDDLGYTF.